This T cell receptor (beta chain) was found in a study of blood T cell repertoires in COVID-19. Some clones are missing from TCRdb's copy, which holds only in-frame ones; the method was immunoSEQ multiplex PCR. The sample records under 200,000 clones, 65% to 85% being singletons. CDR1 LNHNV and CDR2 YYDKDF come from the germline V gene (reference sequence). This CDR3 is built from 16 residues. V was shortened by 1 base and J by 0 bases, with 10 bases between the two germline ends. Sequencing was performed on peripheral blood. The chain couples TRBV15 to TRBJ1-3; possible D gene TRBD1, 5 bases. This clonotype was obtained from a human donor with acute or convalescent COVID-19. The donor label of this sample is uncertain. CDR3 amino acids: CATSRGQGSSGNTIYF. CDR3 sequence (DNA): TGTGCCACCAGCAGAGGGCAGGGAAGCTCTGGAAACACCATATATTTT.